Listed below are T cell receptor beta chains from one sample, sequenced in a study of technical replicates of blood from a handful of donors. Clones were read by immunoSEQ multiplex PCR, and TCRdb kept only the in-frame ones, dropping some. The table has about 76,000 clones, 70% to 90% seen once. The material sequenced was PBMCs. Receptor source: a human donor in good health. Some clones in this sample may be carry-over from other donors' samples. The CDR3 runs from the conserved cysteine through the conserved F or W. Each record gives: V gene, clone size, J gene, D gene, CDR3 protein, CDR3 DNA. A D gene is named only where the DNA matches it firmly. Clone size is shown for a subset of rows, as once, few, many or a class of expanded clone.

TRBV13	.	TRBJ1-6	TRBD1	CASTFRRQGQNSPLHF	TGTGCCAGCACCTTCAGACGACAGGGGCAGAATTCACCCCTCCACTTT
TRBV11-2	.	TRBJ2-7	TRBD2	CASSLLLAGLYEQYF	TGTGCCAGCAGCTTGTTACTAGCGGGACTCTACGAGCAGTACTTC
TRBV2	.	TRBJ2-1	TRBD1	CASSVASRGRTQFF	TGTGCCAGCAGTGTGGCCTCGAGGGGGCGAACCCAGTTCTTC
TRBV6-6	.	TRBJ1-5	.	CASSYSASNQPQHF	TGTGCCAGCAGTTACTCGGCCAGCAATCAGCCCCAGCATTTT
TRBV6-1	.	TRBJ2-1	TRBD1	CASSGRTGILDEQFF	TGTGCCAGCAGTGGAAGGACAGGGATTTTGGATGAGCAGTTCTTC
TRBV5-6	.	TRBJ2-7	.	CASSLGHLGQGWYEQYF	TGTGCCAGCAGCTTGGGCCATTTGGGGCAGGGATGGTACGAGCAGTACTTC
TRBV2	.	TRBJ2-7	.	CASSGPRGPLYEQYF	TGTGCCAGCAGTGGCCCGCGGGGGCCCCTGTACGAGCAGTACTTC
TRBV18	.	TRBJ1-1	TRBD1	CASSGGQGWNTEAFF	TGTGCCAGCTCAGGGGGACAGGGATGGAACACTGAAGCTTTCTTT
TRBV6-1	.	TRBJ2-3	.	CASSRSPYRLVTQYF	TGTGCCAGCAGTCGCTCCCCCTACCGTTTAGTTACGCAGTATTTT
TRBV7-3	.	TRBJ2-7	TRBD2	CASSPLGGLDEQYF	TGTGCCAGCAGCCCCCTGGGAGGGCTCGACGAGCAGTACTTC
TRBV7-9	.	TRBJ2-7	TRBD1	CASETGTGSNEQYF	TGTGCCAGCGAGACCGGGACAGGGTCCAACGAGCAGTACTTC
TRBV4-3	.	TRBJ2-3	TRBD2	CASSQIAGVSTDTQYF	TGCGCCAGCAGCCAAATAGCGGGAGTTAGCACAGATACGCAGTATTTT
TRBV6-5	.	TRBJ1-1	TRBD1	CASRTGRSNTEAFF	TGTGCCAGCAGGACAGGGCGGTCGAACACTGAAGCTTTCTTT
TRBV19	.	TRBJ1-3	.	CASSPRQISGNTIYF	TGTGCCAGTAGTCCGCGACAGATCTCTGGAAACACCATATATTTT
TRBV2	.	TRBJ2-7	.	CASTQHDRAYEQYF	TGTGCCAGCACCCAACATGACAGAGCCTACGAGCAGTACTTC
TRBV7-2	.	TRBJ2-1	TRBD1	CASSFRPDRNEQFF	TGTGCCAGCAGCTTTCGGCCGGACAGGAATGAGCAGTTCTTC
TRBV5-5	.	TRBJ2-7	TRBD2	CASSPRGAGTYEQYF	TGTGCCAGCAGCCCGCGGGGGGCAGGGACCTACGAGCAGTACTTC
TRBV18	.	TRBJ1-1	.	CASSPSRTDFEAFF	TGTGCCAGCTCACCTTCCCGGACAGATTTTGAAGCTTTCTTT
TRBV4-3	.	TRBJ2-7	.	CASSQDPTGRFGDEQYF	TGCGCCAGCAGCCAAGACCCGACGGGAAGATTCGGGGACGAGCAGTACTTC
TRBV5-1	.	TRBJ1-4	.	CASSSGRNEKLFF	TGCGCCAGCAGCAGCGGGAGAAATGAAAAACTGTTTTTT
TRBV12-5	few	TRBJ1-1	.	CASGLRTEAFF	TGTGCTAGTGGACTCCGCACTGAAGCTTTCTTT
TRBV7-9	.	TRBJ1-6	.	CASSLGRADNSPLHF	TGTGCCAGCAGCTTAGGCAGGGCTGATAATTCACCCCTCCACTTT
TRBV4-2	medium-sized	TRBJ2-7	.	CASSQAPDSSYEQYF	TGTGCCAGCAGCCAAGCTCCAGATTCCTCCTACGAGCAGTACTTC
TRBV7-9	.	TRBJ2-5	.	CASSYGQTTDQETQYF	TGTGCCAGCAGCTACGGACAGACTACGGACCAAGAGACCCAGTACTTC
TRBV5-4	.	TRBJ2-3	.	CASRLGGGRDTQYF	TGTGCCAGCAGATTGGGGGGGGGCCGAGATACGCAGTATTTT
TRBV7-2	.	TRBJ1-3	.	CASSSGMGNTIYF	TGTGCCAGCAGCTCAGGAATGGGAAACACCATATATTTT
TRBV6-1	.	TRBJ1-4	.	CASRGGVPGKLFF	TGTGCCAGCAGGGGGGGGGTTCCGGGAAAACTGTTTTTT
TRBV2	few	TRBJ2-7	.	CASRGPGDYEQYF	TGTGCCAGCAGAGGCCCAGGGGATTACGAGCAGTACTTC
TRBV13	.	TRBJ2-1	TRBD2	CASSWTSGKYNEQFF	TGTGCCAGCAGCTGGACTAGCGGGAAGTACAATGAGCAGTTCTTC
TRBV7-2	.	TRBJ2-1	TRBD2	CASSLGGGGVGFNEQFF	TGTGCCAGCAGCTTAGGGGGCGGGGGTGTCGGGTTCAATGAGCAGTTCTTC
TRBV11-1	.	TRBJ2-5	TRBD1	CASSLDGTGEETQYF	TGTGCCAGCAGCTTAGACGGGACAGGGGAAGAGACCCAGTACTTC
TRBV7-2	.	TRBJ2-4	.	CASSPSLVPIQYF	TGTGCCAGCAGCCCGAGTTTAGTTCCCATTCAGTACTTC
TRBV5-1	.	TRBJ2-7	TRBD2	CASNSGGPYEQYF	TGCGCCAGTAATAGCGGGGGGCCCTACGAGCAGTACTTC
TRBV2	.	TRBJ2-3	.	CASPPTGGTDTQYF	TGTGCCAGCCCACCGACGGGAGGCACAGATACGCAGTATTTT
TRBV11-3	.	TRBJ2-3	TRBD2	CASSPGEGRRTDTQYF	TGTGCCAGCAGCCCCGGGGAGGGGAGACGGACAGATACGCAGTATTTT
TRBV30	few	TRBJ1-2	.	CAWGMDWLNYGYTF	TGTGCCTGGGGGATGGACTGGCTGAACTATGGCTACACCTTC
TRBV5-4	.	TRBJ2-1	.	CASSFVIGGAGEQFF	TGTGCCAGCAGCTTCGTAATCGGGGGTGCCGGTGAGCAGTTCTTC
TRBV6-5	.	TRBJ2-3	TRBD2	CASTQAGGGTDTQYF	TGTGCCAGCACCCAAGCGGGAGGGGGGACAGATACGCAGTATTTT
TRBV9	few	TRBJ1-1	.	CASSGQVANTEAFF	TGTGCCAGCAGCGGACAGGTGGCCAACACTGAAGCTTTCTTT
TRBV6-4	.	TRBJ2-5	TRBD2	CASSVVYSWRGSQETQYF	TGTGCCAGCAGTGTGGTCTACTCCTGGCGGGGGAGCCAAGAGACCCAGTACTTC
TRBV5-1	.	TRBJ1-6	.	CASSLVQTGGNNSPLHF	TGCGCCAGCAGCTTGGTCCAGACTGGCGGCAATAATTCACCCCTCCACTTT
TRBV23-1	.	TRBJ2-7	TRBD2	CASSQRQTLPRGGRAAYEQYF	TGCGCCAGCAGTCAACGACAAACACTCCCGCGGGGGGGGAGGGCCGCCTACGAGCAGTACTTC
TRBV11-2	.	TRBJ1-5	.	CASSPGYPFNQPQHF	TGTGCCAGCAGCCCAGGGTACCCCTTTAATCAGCCCCAGCATTTT
TRBV7-9	.	TRBJ2-2	.	CASTRGGGELFF	TGTGCCAGCACCCGAGGGGGCGGGGAGCTGTTTTTT
TRBV2	.	TRBJ2-2	TRBD2	CASSEGLAGTGELFF	TGTGCCAGCAGTGAAGGGCTAGCGGGAACCGGGGAGCTGTTTTTT
TRBV9	.	TRBJ1-6	TRBD1	CASSRTGTSISPLHF	TGTGCCAGCAGCAGGACAGGGACATCGATATCACCCCTCCACTTT
TRBV5-1	.	TRBJ2-7	.	CASSLTWAQSYEQYF	TGCGCCAGCAGCCTCACCTGGGCGCAATCCTACGAGCAGTACTTC
TRBV7-2	once	TRBJ2-3	TRBD1	CASSLATGAPSTDTQYF	TGTGCCAGCAGCTTAGCTACAGGGGCCCCTAGCACAGATACGCAGTATTTT
TRBV4-1	.	TRBJ1-2	TRBD1	CASSQVLGQAYGYTF	TGCGCCAGCAGCCAAGTATTAGGACAGGCCTATGGCTACACCTTC
TRBV19	few	TRBJ1-1	TRBD1	CASSMTGQGAYTEAFF	TGTGCCAGTAGTATGACTGGACAGGGGGCGTACACTGAAGCTTTCTTT